The 27 T cell receptor beta chains below were found in one sample sequenced in a study of vaccination effects on CD4 cells after COVID-19. Following a roughly 11-day culture, CD4+ T cells were purified. The data were produced by immunoSEQ multiplex PCR, yet TCRdb's version contains in-frame clones alone and is incomplete. Found here are some 63,000 clones, 72% of them singletons; the top ten hold approximately 22%. No cognate antigen is known for these TCRs. The input for sequencing was CD4+ T cells from PBMCs cultured without peptide, taken before COVID-19 vaccination. Receptors were obtained from a human donor who had a prior SARS-CoV-2 infection.

The chain carries TRBV5-6 and TRBJ2-4, with D perhaps TRBD2 (7 bases). The CDR3 has 17 residues. CDR1 and CDR2 (germline): SGHDT, YYEEEE. V lost 4 bases and J lost 2, with 19 bases in between. The CDR3 protein is CASSGGDNREPKNIQYF. The CDR3 nucleotides read TGTGCCAGCAGCGGGGGGGATAACAGGGAACCCAAAAACATTCAGTACTTC. Filled out from reference TRBV5-6 and TRBJ2-4, the complete variable domain reads DAGVTQSPTHLIKTRGQQVTLRCSPKSGHDTVSWYQQALGQGPQFIFQYYEEEERQRGNFPDRFSGHQFPNYSSELNVNALLLGDSALYLCASSGGDNREPKNIQYFGAGTRLSVL.

V gene TRBV7-3 combines with J gene TRBJ2-6; D is undetermined. This CDR3 contains 14 residues. CDR1 SGHTA and CDR2 FQGTGA come from the germline V gene. V shed 3 bases and J shed 2 bases, with 5 bases lying between them. The CDR3 DNA follows: TGTGCCAGCAGCTTGGGTCCTGGGGCCAACGTCCTGACTTTC. It specifies CASSLGPGANVLTF. The entire variable domain, with the rest obtained from reference TRBV7-3 and TRBJ2-6, is as follows: GAGVSQTPSNKVTEKGKYVELRCDPISGHTALYWYRQSLGQGPEFLIYFQGTGAADDSGLPNDRFFAVRPEGSVSTLKIQRTERGDSAVYLCASSLGPGANVLTFGAGSRLTVL.

This clone was seen a single time. The rearrangement joins TRBV5-1 to TRBJ2-2; weak D call: TRBD1 (5 bases). The CDR3 extends over 15 amino acids. V dropped 6 bases and J dropped 2 bases, with 14 bases sitting between them. CDR1 SGHRS and CDR2 YFSETQ come from the germline V gene. The CDR3 spells CASKYLGQNTGELFF. The DNA of the CDR3 is TGCGCCAGCAAATATCTTGGACAAAACACCGGGGAGCTGTTTTTT.

This clone appeared a few times. The chain couples TRBV18 to TRBJ1-1; 9 nucleotides align to TRBD1. The junction had 4 bases not matched to a gene; V was cut back by 1 base and J by 4 bases. Germline-derived CDR1 and CDR2 are KGHSH and LQKENI. The CDR3 covers 15 residues. CDR3 protein: CASSPRTGEGTEAFF. DNA for the CDR3: TGTGCCAGCTCACCACGGACAGGGGAGGGCACTGAAGCTTTCTTT.

The V and J genes are TRBV7-2 and TRBJ2-1; 13 bases are a match to TRBD2. Germline-derived CDR1 and CDR2 are SGHTA and FQGNSA. Germline trimming cut 4 bases from V and 9 bases from J; bases unmatched to any gene: 9. The CDR3 length is 16 residues. The CDR3 protein is CASSSQGLAGAREQFF. As DNA, the CDR3 is TGTGCCAGCAGCTCCCAAGGACTAGCGGGAGCGCGTGAGCAGTTCTTC.

The gene calls are TRBV7-9 and TRBJ2-2; D may be TRBD1 (6 bases). CDR3 length equals 15 residues. Trimming left V 5 bases short and J 4 bases short, with 14 bases between. Germline V gene lookup returns CDR1 SEHNR and CDR2 FQNEAQ (reference sequence). The CDR3 DNA reads TGTGCCAGCAGCCCTAGGGGGTTTCGCACCGGGGAGCTGTTTTTT. Translation: CASSPRGFRTGELFF.

This chain links TRBV29-1 with TRBJ1-3; tentative D call: TRBD1 (5 bases). The V end lost 6 bases, the J end lost 4 bases, and 19 bases lay between the germline ends. Per germline, CDR1 SQVTM and CDR2 ANQGSEA. The CDR3 has 15 residues. In DNA form, the CDR3 reads TGCAGCGTGGATGATAACCAGGGAGTAGGAAACACCATATATTTT. Protein product: CSVDDNQGVGNTIYF.

The rearrangement links TRBV7-2 to TRBJ1-3; no firm D call. CDR3 size: 14 residues. Germline CDR1 is SGHTA and CDR2 is FQGNSA. V was trimmed by 3 bases and J by 0 bases, leaving 6 bases between them. The CDR3 sequence: CASSFSRSGNTIYF. In nucleotides, the CDR3 is TGTGCCAGCAGCTTTAGTCGCTCTGGAAACACCATATATTTT.

The chain links TRBV7-2 to TRBJ2-4; perhaps TRBD1 as D (5 bases). Trimming stripped 1 base from V and 8 bases from J, with 9 bases between. This CDR3 is 13 amino acids long. The germline V gene encodes CDR1 SGHTA and CDR2 FQGNSA. The CDR3 is CASSLGQKDIQYF. DNA of the CDR3: TGTGCCAGCAGCTTAGGACAGAAAGACATTCAGTACTTC.

The rearrangement joins TRBV5-1 to TRBJ2-2; TRBD2 matches at 7 bases. CDR3 length: 16 amino acids. Germline CDR1 is SGHRS and CDR2 is YFSETQ. The J segment lost 4 bases and the V segment lost 3 bases, leaving 9 bases of the junction unmatched. CDR3 sequence reads: CASSSEGWGGTGELFF. The CDR3 nucleotides are TGCGCCAGCAGCTCGGAGGGCTGGGGGGGCACCGGGGAGCTGTTTTTT.

CDR3 DNA sequence: TGTGCCAGCAGCGGACAGGTGAATGAAAAACTGTTTTTT. Its translation is CASSGQVNEKLFF. The gene calls are TRBV2 and TRBJ1-4; 7 bases match TRBD1. Germline CDR1 reads SNHLY; CDR2 reads FYNNEI. J lost 5 bases, V lost 6 bases, and 3 bases had no gene match. CDR3 size: 13 residues.

The rearrangement uses TRBV3-1 (or the pseudogene TRBV3-2) and TRBJ2-3, with 12 bases identical to TRBD2. This CDR3 region has 16 residues. In germline, CDR1 is LGHDT, CDR2 YNNKEL (reference sequence). V lost 4 bases, J lost 3 bases, and 5 bases stayed unmatched. The CDR3 region is CASSPGLAGSTDTQYF. CDR3 bases: TGTGCCAGCAGCCCAGGACTAGCGGGGAGTACAGATACGCAGTATTTT.

The table lists this clone with a few counts. This chain joins TRBV7-9 and TRBJ2-7, with 8 bases aligning to TRBD1. The CDR3 contains 14 residues. CDR1 is SEHNR and CDR2 is FQNEAQ in the germline V gene (reference sequence). With V trimmed by 5 bases and J by 3 bases, 6 bases remained unmatched. For the CDR3, the DNA is TGTGCCAGCAGCGTAGGACAGGGAGGCTACGAGCAGTACTTC. It is translated as CASSVGQGGYEQYF.

V and J are TRBV29-1 and TRBJ1-1, with D tentatively TRBD1 (5 bases). The CDR3 is 13 amino acids. The germline gives CDR1 SQVTM, CDR2 ANQGSEA. Trimming shortened V by 4 bases and J by 4 bases, and 13 bases separated the two germline ends. DNA for the CDR3: TGCAGCGTTGGTCGGGGCATTGGCACTGAAGCTTTCTTT. Its protein is CSVGRGIGTEAFF.

The V and J genes are TRBV2 and TRBJ2-1, with 7 bases that match TRBD2. Germline CDR1 SNHLY, CDR2 FYNNEI. The trim removed 7 bases at V and 7 bases at J, leaving 19 bases unmatched. The CDR3 runs to 17 residues. The CDR3 region has the DNA TGTGCCAGCATGGGGTGGGGGGAGGGCCCCTTCCAGAATGAGCAGTTCTTC. It encodes CASMGWGEGPFQNEQFF.

This clone has only a few counts. This sequence joins TRBV5-4 and TRBJ1-4; no firm D call. Germline V CDR1 and CDR2: SGHNT, YYREEE (reference sequence). V was clipped by 1 base and J by 6 bases, with 7 bases between them. The CDR3 has 13 amino acids. The CDR3 DNA is TGTGCCAGCAGCTTGTGGCCTGATGAAAAACTGTTTTTT. It codes for CASSLWPDEKLFF.

The chain recombines TRBV20-1 with TRBJ2-1; 9 bases map to TRBD2. Trimming removed 3 bases from V and 6 bases from J; junction bases left unmatched: 15. The CDR3 runs to 17 residues. The germline CDR1 and CDR2 sequences are DFQATT and SNEGSKA (reference sequence). As DNA, the CDR3 is TGCAGTGCTAGTGCTTATGGGGGCGGGAGGGCCTCCAATGAGCAGTTCTTC. Translation gives CSASAYGGGRASNEQFF.

The chain uses TRBV4-2 and TRBJ2-3, with D perhaps TRBD2 (6 bases). The V end was cut by 6 bases, the J end by 10 bases, with 29 bases between. CDR3 length: 17 amino acids. The germline CDR1 and CDR2 sequences are LGHNA and YNFKEQ. For the CDR3, the DNA is TGTGCCAGCAGTCGAGCCGCCCGGGGAGGCCCCGTTTTTTCGCAGTATTTT. This sequence encodes CASSRAARGGPVFSQYF.

This chain connects TRBV12-5 to TRBJ1-5, with D maybe TRBD1 (5 bases). The CDR3 is made up of 11 amino acids. Between the trimmed V and J ends, which lost 6 bases and 12 bases, there was a span of 12 bases. Germline V gene lookup returns CDR1 LGHNT and CDR2 FRNRAP. The CDR3 nucleotides are TGTGCTAGTGGACACTCAGGGCTCCAGCATTTT. Residues: CASGHSGLQHF. The complete variable domain, with remaining parts taken from reference TRBV12-5 and TRBJ1-5, reads DARVTQTPRHKVTEMGQEVTMRCQPILGHNTVFWYRQTMMQGLELLAYFRNRAPLDDSGMPKDRFSAEMPDATLATLKIQPSEPRDSAVYFCASGHSGLQHFGDGTRLSIL.

The rearrangement joins TRBV2 to TRBJ1-1; 7 bases fit TRBD1. The junction had 6 bases not matched to a gene; V was cut back by 5 bases and J by 3 bases. The CDR3 sequence is 14 residues long. Germline V gives CDR1 SNHLY, CDR2 FYNNEI. Here the CDR3 DNA reads TGTGCCAGCAGTTCCACCCAGGGGGACACTGAAGCTTTCTTT. As protein: CASSSTQGDTEAFF.

The CDR3: CASSYGGPSTDTQYF. CDR3 nucleotide sequence: TGTGCCAGCTCGTACGGGGGCCCTAGCACAGATACGCAGTATTTT. This sequence joins TRBV18 and TRBJ2-3, with D possibly called TRBD1 or TRBD2 (6 bases each). This CDR3 has 15 amino acids. V was pared by 6 bases and J by 0 bases, with 13 bases between. Per the germline V gene, CDR1 is KGHSH and CDR2 is LQKENI.

This clone has only a few counts. The rearrangement uses TRBV6-5 and TRBJ1-2; 10 bases align to TRBD1. The CDR3 contains 15 residues. Germline V gene lookup returns CDR1 MNHEY and CDR2 SVGAGI. V lost 5 bases and J lost 3; bases outside the gene matches: 6. CDR3 protein: CASSQAGTGDYGYTF. DNA for the CDR3: TGTGCCAGCAGTCAGGCCGGGACAGGGGACTATGGCTACACCTTC.

V gene TRBV7-3 combines with J gene TRBJ2-5; 7 bases line up with TRBD1. J was trimmed by 4 bases and V by 5 bases; bases with no gene match: 4. Germline V gives CDR1 SGHTA, CDR2 FQGTGA. This CDR3 has 13 residues. CDR3 nucleotides: TGTGCCAGCAGCCGGGACAGAGGAGAGACCCAGTACTTC. The encoded protein is CASSRDRGETQYF.

This clone was recorded only once. The CDR3 DNA reads TGTGCCAGCAGCCAAGGCGGGAGCACAGATACGCAGTATTTT. Amino acids: CASSQGGSTDTQYF. This chain joins TRBV4-2 and TRBJ2-3, with D possibly being TRBD2 (5 bases). CDR1 is LGHNA and CDR2 is YNFKEQ in the germline V gene. Trimming removed 1 base at V and 0 bases at J, with 5 bases between. This CDR3 contains 14 residues.

This clone was recorded a few times. The V and J genes are TRBV6-5 and TRBJ2-5; D possibly corresponds to TRBD1 (5 bases). Per germline, CDR1 MNHEY and CDR2 SVGAGI. The CDR3 runs to 13 residues. Trimming removed 6 bases from V and 3 bases from J, with 11 bases in between. CDR3 sequence (DNA): TGTGCCAGCAGCCCCCAGGGCGAAGAGACCCAGTACTTC. Translation gives CASSPQGEETQYF.

The genes are TRBV5-1 and TRBJ2-2, with 10 bases that match TRBD2. The germline CDR1 and CDR2 sequences are SGHRS and YFSETQ. The CDR3 spans 15 residues. Trimming removed 4 bases from V and 6 bases from J; junction bases left unmatched: 6. CDR3 in amino acids: CASSISGGAPGELFF. Written as DNA, the CDR3 is TGCGCCAGCAGCATAAGCGGGGGGGCCCCCGGGGAGCTGTTTTTT.

This chain connects TRBV3-1 (or the pseudogene TRBV3-2) to TRBJ1-2; no firm D call. Germline V gene sequence: CDR1 LGHDT, CDR2 YNNKEL (reference sequence). Trimming took 5 bases from V and 5 from J, leaving 9 bases between them. The length of the CDR3 is 12 residues. This CDR3 reads CASSRQIYGYTF. CDR3 sequence (DNA): TGTGCCAGCAGCAGGCAGATTTATGGCTACACCTTC.